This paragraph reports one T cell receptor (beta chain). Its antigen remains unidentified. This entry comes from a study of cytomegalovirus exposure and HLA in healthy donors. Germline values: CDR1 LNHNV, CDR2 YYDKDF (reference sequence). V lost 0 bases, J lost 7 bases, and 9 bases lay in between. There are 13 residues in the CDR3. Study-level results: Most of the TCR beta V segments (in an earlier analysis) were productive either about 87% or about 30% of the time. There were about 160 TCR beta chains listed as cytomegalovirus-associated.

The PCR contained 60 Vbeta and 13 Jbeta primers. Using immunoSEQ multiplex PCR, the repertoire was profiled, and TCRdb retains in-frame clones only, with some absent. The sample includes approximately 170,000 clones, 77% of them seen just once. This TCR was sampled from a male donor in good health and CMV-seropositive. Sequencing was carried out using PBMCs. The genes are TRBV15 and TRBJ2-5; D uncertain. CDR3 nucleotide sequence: TGTGCCACCAGCAGAGATCGGTCGGGGACCCAGTACTTC. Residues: CATSRDRSGTQYF. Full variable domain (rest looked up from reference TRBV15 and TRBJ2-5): DAMVIQNPRYQVTQFGKPVTLSCSQTLNHNVMYWYQQKSSQAPKLLFHYYDKDFNNEADTPDNFQSRRPNTSFCFLDIRSPGLGDTAMYLCATSRDRSGTQYFGPGTRLLVL.